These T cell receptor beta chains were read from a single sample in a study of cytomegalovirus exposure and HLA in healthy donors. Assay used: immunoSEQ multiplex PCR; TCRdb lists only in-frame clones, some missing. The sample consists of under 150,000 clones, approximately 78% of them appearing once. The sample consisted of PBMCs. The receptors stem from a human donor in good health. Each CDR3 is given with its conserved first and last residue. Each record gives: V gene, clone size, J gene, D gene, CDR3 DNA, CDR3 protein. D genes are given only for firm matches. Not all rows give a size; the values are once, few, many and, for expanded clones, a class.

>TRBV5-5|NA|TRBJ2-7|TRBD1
TGTGCCAGCAGCCCCCCGGGACAGAATTACGAGCAGTACTTC
CASSPPGQNYEQYF
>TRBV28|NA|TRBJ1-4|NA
TGTGCCAGCAGTTTAGGGCAGCCCGCGAGAAAAAGTCTGTTTTTT
CASSLGQPARKSLFF
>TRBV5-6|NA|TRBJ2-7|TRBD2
TGTGCCAGCGGAGCGGGGTACTCCTACGAGCAGTACTTC
CASGAGYSYEQYF
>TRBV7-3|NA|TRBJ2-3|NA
TGTGCCAGCAGCTTAACTCGGGCAGGGTTAGATACGCAGTATTTT
CASSLTRAGLDTQYF
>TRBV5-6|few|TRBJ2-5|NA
TGTGCCAGCAGCTTGTTCCCGGGAATGGGCCAAGAGACCCAGTACTTC
CASSLFPGMGQETQYF
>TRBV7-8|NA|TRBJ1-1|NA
TGTGCCAGCAGCTTAGCGCTGGGGGGGGAAGCTTTCTTT
CASSLALGGEAFF
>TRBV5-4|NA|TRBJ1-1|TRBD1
TGTGCCAGCAGCTCGGACAGGGAGGGGGGTAACACTGAAGCTTTCTTT
CASSSDREGGNTEAFF
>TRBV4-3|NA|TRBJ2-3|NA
TGCGCCAGCAGCCACCGCAGGGCAGATACGCAGTATTTT
CASSHRRADTQYF
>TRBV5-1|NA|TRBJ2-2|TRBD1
TGCGCCAGCAATGAGGGGGCAGGCGGGGAGCTGTTTTTT
CASNEGAGGELFF
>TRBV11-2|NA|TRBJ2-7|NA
TGTGCCAGCAGCTCCGCGGGACTCCCGAACTACGAGCAGTACTTC
CASSSAGLPNYEQYF
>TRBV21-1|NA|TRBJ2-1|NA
TGTGCCAGCAACGGACAGGTAACGAGGTCATTCAATGAGCAGTTCTTC
CASNGQVTRSFNEQFF
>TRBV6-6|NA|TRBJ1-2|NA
TGTGCCAGCAGTGCCGAGGTTGGCTATGGCTACACCTTC
CASSAEVGYGYTF
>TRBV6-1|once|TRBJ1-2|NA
TGTGCCAGCTCCCCAGGGTCACCTATTGGCTACACCTTC
CASSPGSPIGYTF
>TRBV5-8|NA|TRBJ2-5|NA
TGTGCCAGCAGCCTAATTCCGGGATCCCAAGAGACCCAGTACTTC
CASSLIPGSQETQYF
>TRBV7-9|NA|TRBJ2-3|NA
TGTGCCAGCAGCTACACAGGGCGCACAGATACGCAGTATTTT
CASSYTGRTDTQYF
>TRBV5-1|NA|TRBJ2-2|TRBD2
TGCGCCAGCAGCCCTAGCGGGGGGGCGAACACCGGGGAGCTGCTTTTT
CASSPSGGANTGELLF
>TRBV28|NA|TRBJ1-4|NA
TGTGCCAGCAGCCGAGACAGGCTTGGTGAACTGTTTTTT
CASSRDRLGELFF
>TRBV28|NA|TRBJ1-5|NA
TGTGCCAGCAGACCAGGGGTGGAAGGGCGCAGCAATCAGCCCCAGCATTTT
CASRPGVEGRSNQPQHF
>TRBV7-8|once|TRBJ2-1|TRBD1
TGTGCCAGCACCTCACCACTCCAGGGGGCGGATGAGCAGTTCTTC
CASTSPLQGADEQFF
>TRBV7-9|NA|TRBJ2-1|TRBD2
TGTGCCAGCAGCTCTAGCGGGGGTCGCTCCTACAATGAGCAGTTCTTC
CASSSSGGRSYNEQFF
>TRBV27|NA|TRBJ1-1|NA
TGTGCCAGCAGTTTAGGTCAGGGAAGGGAAAACACTGAAGCTTTCTTT
CASSLGQGRENTEAFF
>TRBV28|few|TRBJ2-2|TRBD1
TGTGCCAGCAGCTCGACAGGGGCCACCGGGGAGCTGTTTTTT
CASSSTGATGELFF
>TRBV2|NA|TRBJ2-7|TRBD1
TGTGCCAGCAGCCGGGACAGGGGGTCCTACGAGCAGTACTTC
CASSRDRGSYEQYF
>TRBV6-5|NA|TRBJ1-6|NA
TGTGCCAGCAGTTACTCCTCCTGGCAGGGTAATTCACCCCTCCACTTT
CASSYSSWQGNSPLHF
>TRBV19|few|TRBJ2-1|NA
TGTGCCAGTAGGGCGGGAACAGGTGAGCAGTTCTTC
CASRAGTGEQFF
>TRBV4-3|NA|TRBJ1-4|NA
TGCGCCAGCAGCCAAGAGTACCCCGGGAAAGAGGATGAAAAACTGTTTTTT
CASSQEYPGKEDEKLFF
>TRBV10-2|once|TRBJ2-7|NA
TGCGCCACCAATTCCTACGAGCAGTACTTC
CATNSYEQYF
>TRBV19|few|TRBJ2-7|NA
TGTGCCAGCAGCCTTCTATGGGGGGGCGGCTACGAGCAGTACTTC
CASSLLWGGGYEQYF
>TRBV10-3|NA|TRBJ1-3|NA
TGTGCCATCAGGGAGACAGGCCGCCACTCTGGAAACACCATATATTTT
CAIRETGRHSGNTIYF
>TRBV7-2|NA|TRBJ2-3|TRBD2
TGTGCCAGCAGCTCCCGGGGGGGAGCAGATACGCAGTATTTT
CASSSRGGADTQYF
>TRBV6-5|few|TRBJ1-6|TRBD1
TGTGCCAGCAGGGGGACAGCGGAAAATTCACCCCTCCACTTT
CASRGTAENSPLHF
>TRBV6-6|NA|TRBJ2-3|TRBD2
TGTGCCAGCAGTTACCCCGGACTAGCGGGACGTACGCAGTATTTT
CASSYPGLAGRTQYF
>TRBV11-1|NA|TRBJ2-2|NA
TGTGCCAGCAGCCCGCGCATGAGGGCGAACACCGGGGAGCTGTTTTTT
CASSPRMRANTGELFF
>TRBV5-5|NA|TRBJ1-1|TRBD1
TGTGCCAGCAGCTTGGGGGACAGGGAACCTTTCTTT
CASSLGDREPFF
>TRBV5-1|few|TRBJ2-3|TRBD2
TGCGCCAGCAGCTCGTCCTTAGCGGGAATAAGCACAGATACGCAGTATTTT
CASSSSLAGISTDTQYF
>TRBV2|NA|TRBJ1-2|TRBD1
TGTGCCAGCAGTCCGGGACAGGGGGCTTTTTTGACTATTGGCTACACCTTC
CASSPGQGAFLTIGYTF
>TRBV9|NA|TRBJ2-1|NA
TGTGCCAGCAGGGGGAACGGGATAGATGAGCAGTTCTTC
CASRGNGIDEQFF
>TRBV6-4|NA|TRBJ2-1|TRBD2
TGTGCCAGCAGTGACTCGACTAGCGGGTACAATGAGCAGTTCTTC
CASSDSTSGYNEQFF
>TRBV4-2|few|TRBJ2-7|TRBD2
TGTGCCAGTAGGACCGGGACTAGCGGGGGGGGCTACGAGCAGTACTTC
CASRTGTSGGGYEQYF
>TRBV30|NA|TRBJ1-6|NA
TGTGCCTGGCAGGGGTTCCGGGGTTCACCCCTCCACTTT
CAWQGFRGSPLHF
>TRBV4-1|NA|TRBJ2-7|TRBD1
TGCGCCAGCAGCCAAGAATGGGACAGGGGCTACGAGCAGTACTTC
CASSQEWDRGYEQYF
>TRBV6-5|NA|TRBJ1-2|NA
TGTGCCAGCAGTTACTCATCCCTTATGAGTCACTATGGCTACACCTTC
CASSYSSLMSHYGYTF
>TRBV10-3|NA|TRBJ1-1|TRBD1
TGTGCCATCAGAGAGACAGGGAGCAACACTGAAGCTTTCTTT
CAIRETGSNTEAFF
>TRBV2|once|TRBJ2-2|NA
TGTGCCAGTTCCCCCCTTACATTGACCGGGGAGCTGTTTTTT
CASSPLTLTGELFF
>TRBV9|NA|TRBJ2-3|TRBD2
TGTGCCAGCAGCGTAGGATTAGCGGGCCTCACAGATACGCAGTATTTT
CASSVGLAGLTDTQYF
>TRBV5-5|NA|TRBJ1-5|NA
TGTGCCAGCAGCTTGAACAGTAATCAGCCCCAGCATTTT
CASSLNSNQPQHF
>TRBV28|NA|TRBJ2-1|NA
TGTGCCAGCAGTATGGACAGTTACAATGAGCAGTTCTTC
CASSMDSYNEQFF
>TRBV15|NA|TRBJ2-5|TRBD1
TGTGCCACCAGCAGAGGGGGACAGACCCAAGAGACCCAGTACTTC
CATSRGGQTQETQYF
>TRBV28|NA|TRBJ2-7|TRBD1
TGTGCCACCTCCCTCGGACAGGGGTTCTACGAGCAGTACTTC
CATSLGQGFYEQYF
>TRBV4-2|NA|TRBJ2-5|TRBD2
TGTGCCAGCAGCAGTCTCGGGACTAGTCAAGAGACCCAGTACTTC
CASSSLGTSQETQYF
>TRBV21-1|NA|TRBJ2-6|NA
TGTGCCAGCAGCGGACAGGGGCTGACTTTC
CASSGQGLTF
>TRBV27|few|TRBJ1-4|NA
TGTGCCAGCAGTTTGACATCACAGGTGTCGGGTGAAAAACTGTTTTTT
CASSLTSQVSGEKLFF
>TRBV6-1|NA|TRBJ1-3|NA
TGTGCCAGCAAAGGACAGAGCGGAAACACCATATATTTT
CASKGQSGNTIYF